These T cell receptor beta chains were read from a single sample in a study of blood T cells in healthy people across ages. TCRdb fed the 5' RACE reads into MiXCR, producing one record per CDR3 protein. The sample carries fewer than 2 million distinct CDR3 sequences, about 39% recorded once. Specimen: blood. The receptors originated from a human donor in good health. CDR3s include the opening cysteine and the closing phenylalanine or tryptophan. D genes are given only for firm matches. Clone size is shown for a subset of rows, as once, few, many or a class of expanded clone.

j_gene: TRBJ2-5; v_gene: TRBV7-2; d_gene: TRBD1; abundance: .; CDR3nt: TGTGCCAGCAGCTTAGGTGGGACAGGGATTCCGTACCAAGAGACCCAGTACTTC; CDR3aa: CASSLGGTGIPYQETQYF
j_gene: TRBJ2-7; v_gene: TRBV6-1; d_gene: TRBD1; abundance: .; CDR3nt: TGTGCCACAACGACAGGGCCCTACGAGCAGTACTTC; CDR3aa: CATTTGPYEQYF
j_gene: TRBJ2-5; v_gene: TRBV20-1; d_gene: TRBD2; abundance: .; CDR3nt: TGCAGTGCTAGAGACCGGACTAGCGGCCAAGAGACCCGGTACTTC; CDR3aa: CSARDRTSGQETRYF
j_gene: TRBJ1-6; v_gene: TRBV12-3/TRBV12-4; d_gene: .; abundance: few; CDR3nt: TGTGCCAGCAGTTTATTGGGGTCACCCCTCCACTTT; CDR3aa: CASSLLGSPLHF
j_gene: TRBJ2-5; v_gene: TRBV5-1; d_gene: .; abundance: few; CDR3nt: TGCGCCAGCAGCTTGCCGGACTTGCAAGAGACCCAGTACTTC; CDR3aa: CASSLPDLQETQYF
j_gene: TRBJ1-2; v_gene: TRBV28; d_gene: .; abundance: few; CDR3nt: TGTGCCAGCAGCTCTCTCGGCGAGGGTAGGGATGGCTACACCTTC; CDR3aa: CASSSLGEGRDGYTF
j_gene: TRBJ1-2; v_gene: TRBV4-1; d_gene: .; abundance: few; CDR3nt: TGCGCCAGCAGCCAAGACGCTCCCGACGATTATGGCTACACCTTC; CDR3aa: CASSQDAPDDYGYTF
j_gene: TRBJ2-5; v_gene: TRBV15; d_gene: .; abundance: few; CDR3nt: TGTGCCACCAGCATCTCGCAAGAGACCCAGTACTTC; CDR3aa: CATSISQETQYF
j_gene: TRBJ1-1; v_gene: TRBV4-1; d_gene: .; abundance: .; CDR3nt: TGCGCCAGCAGCCAAGGGTGGGGGAGGGTCACTGAAGCTTTCTTT; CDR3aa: CASSQGWGRVTEAFF
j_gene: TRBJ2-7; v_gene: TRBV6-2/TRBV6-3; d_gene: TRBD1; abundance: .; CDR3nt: TGTGCCATCGTCGGGACAGGGGTCTACGAGCAGTACTTC; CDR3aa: CAIVGTGVYEQYF
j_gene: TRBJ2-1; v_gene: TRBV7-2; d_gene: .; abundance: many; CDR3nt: TGTGCCAGCAGCCTAGACAGGGAGGGTGAGCAGTTCTTC; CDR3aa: CASSLDREGEQFF
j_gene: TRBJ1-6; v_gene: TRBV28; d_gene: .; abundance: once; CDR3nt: TGTGCCAGCAGGCTCCAGGACCAAAATTCACCCCTCCACTTT; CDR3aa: CASRLQDQNSPLHF
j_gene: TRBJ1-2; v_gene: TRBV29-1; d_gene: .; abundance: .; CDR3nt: TGCAGCGTTGAAGATACGGGCGGGGACGATGGCTGCACCTTC; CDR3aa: CSVEDTGGDDGCTF
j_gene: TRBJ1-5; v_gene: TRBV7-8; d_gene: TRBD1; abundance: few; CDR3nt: TGTGCCAGCAGCCTTGAACAGGGGTTCGCTGATCAGCCCCAGCATTTT; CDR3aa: CASSLEQGFADQPQHF
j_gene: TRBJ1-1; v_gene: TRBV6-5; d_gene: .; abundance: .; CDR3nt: TGTGCCAGCAGCTATACAGGAAACACTGAAGTTTTCTTT; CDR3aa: CASSYTGNTEVFF
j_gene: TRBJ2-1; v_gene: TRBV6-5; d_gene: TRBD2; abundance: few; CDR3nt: TGTGCCAGCAGTTACTCGACTACTAGCGGGGGGGCTAGGTACAATGAGCAGTTCTTC; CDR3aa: CASSYSTTSGGARYNEQFF
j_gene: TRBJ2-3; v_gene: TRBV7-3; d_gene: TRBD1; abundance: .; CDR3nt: TGTGCCAGCAGCCGATATTCGGGACAGGGAGTGGATACGCAGTATTTT; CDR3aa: CASSRYSGQGVDTQYF
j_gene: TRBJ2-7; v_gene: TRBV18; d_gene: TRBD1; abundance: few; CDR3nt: TGTGCCAGCTCACCCACAGGGGGATGGCTCTACGAGCAGTACTTC; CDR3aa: CASSPTGGWLYEQYF
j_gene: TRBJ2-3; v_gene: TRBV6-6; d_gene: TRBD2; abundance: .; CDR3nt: TGTGCCAGCAGTTATGAGTGGCGGGGGGGCAGAGATACGCAGTATTTT; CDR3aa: CASSYEWRGGRDTQYF
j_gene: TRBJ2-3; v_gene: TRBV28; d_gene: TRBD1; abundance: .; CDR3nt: TGTGCCAGCACCCACAATTCAGGGGGCTTGTCAGATACGCAGTATTTT; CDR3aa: CASTHNSGGLSDTQYF
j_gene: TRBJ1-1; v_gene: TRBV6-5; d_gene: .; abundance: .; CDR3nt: TGTGCCAGCAGTTATTCCGAGGGGGTTGAAGCTTTCTTT; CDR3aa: CASSYSEGVEAFF
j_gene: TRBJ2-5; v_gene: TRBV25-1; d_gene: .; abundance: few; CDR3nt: TGTGCCAGCAGTGTGAGGACCTCGTTGGAGACCCAGTACTTC; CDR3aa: CASSVRTSLETQYF
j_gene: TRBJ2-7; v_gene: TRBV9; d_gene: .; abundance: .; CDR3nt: TGTGCCAGCAGCGTAGCCTTGGGGAGGACCTACGAGCAGTACTTC; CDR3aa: CASSVALGRTYEQYF
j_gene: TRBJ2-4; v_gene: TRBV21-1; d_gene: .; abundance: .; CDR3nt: TGTGCCAGCATCCGGGGGCTAGGAGTCAAAAACATTCAGTACTTC; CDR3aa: CASIRGLGVKNIQYF
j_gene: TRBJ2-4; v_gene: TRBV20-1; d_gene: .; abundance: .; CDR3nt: TGCAGTGCTAGCCGATACCTGGTAGATGACATTCAGTACTTC; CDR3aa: CSASRYLVDDIQYF
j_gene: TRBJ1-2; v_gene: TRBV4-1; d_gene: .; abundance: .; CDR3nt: TGCGCCAGCAGCCAAGGTAGTCTCTATGGCTACACCTTC; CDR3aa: CASSQGSLYGYTF
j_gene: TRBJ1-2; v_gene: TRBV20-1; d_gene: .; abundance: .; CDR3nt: TGCAGTGCTAGAGTGGGGACCACTCTATCGGGCTACACCTTC; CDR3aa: CSARVGTTLSGYTF
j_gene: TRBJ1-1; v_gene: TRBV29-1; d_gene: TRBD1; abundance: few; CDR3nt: TGCAGCGTGGACAGGGGGCGGGATGAAGCTTTCTTT; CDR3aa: CSVDRGRDEAFF
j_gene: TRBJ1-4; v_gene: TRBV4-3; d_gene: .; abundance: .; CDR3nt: TGCGCCAGCAGCCACGAGATGACGGCCTATAATGAAAAACTGTTTTTT; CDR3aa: CASSHEMTAYNEKLFF
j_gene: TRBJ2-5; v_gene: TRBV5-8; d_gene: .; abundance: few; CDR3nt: TGTGCCAGCAGCTTGTTTAATTCGGAGACCCAGTACTTC; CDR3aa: CASSLFNSETQYF
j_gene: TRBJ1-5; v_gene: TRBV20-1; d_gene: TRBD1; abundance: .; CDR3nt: TGCAGTGCCCGGACAGGGGAAGAGCCCCAGCATTTT; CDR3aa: CSARTGEEPQHF
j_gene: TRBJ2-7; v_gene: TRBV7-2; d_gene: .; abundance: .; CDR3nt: TGTGCCAGCAGCATCGGACAGGGAGGGGGATGCGAGCAGTACTTC; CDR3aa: CASSIGQGGGCEQYF
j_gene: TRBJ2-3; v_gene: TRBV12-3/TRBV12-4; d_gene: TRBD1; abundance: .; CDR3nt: TGTGCCAGCAACCTCGGGACAGTGTTCGGCTATACGCAGTATTTT; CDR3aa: CASNLGTVFGYTQYF
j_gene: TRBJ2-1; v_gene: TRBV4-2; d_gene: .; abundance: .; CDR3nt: TGTGCCAGCAGCCAAGATAGGGGGGGGGGCGACCACAATGAGCAGTTCTTC; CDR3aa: CASSQDRGGGDHNEQFF
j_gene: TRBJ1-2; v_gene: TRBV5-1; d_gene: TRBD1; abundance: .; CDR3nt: TGCGCCAGCCGCCCCGACAGGGGCAACTATGGCTACACCTTC; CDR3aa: CASRPDRGNYGYTF
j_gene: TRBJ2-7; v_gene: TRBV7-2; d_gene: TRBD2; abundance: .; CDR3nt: TGTGCCAGCAGCTTACCGGGACTAGCGGGGGGGCTCTCCTACGAGCAGTACTTC; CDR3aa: CASSLPGLAGGLSYEQYF
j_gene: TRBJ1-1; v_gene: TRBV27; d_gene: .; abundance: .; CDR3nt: TGTGCCAGCAGTTTACGGAGGAGCGTAAACACTGAAGCTTTCTTT; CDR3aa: CASSLRRSVNTEAFF
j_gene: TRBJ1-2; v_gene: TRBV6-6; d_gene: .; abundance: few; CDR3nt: TGTGCCAGCATTAGCACAGCCGACTATGGCTACACCTTC; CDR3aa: CASISTADYGYTF
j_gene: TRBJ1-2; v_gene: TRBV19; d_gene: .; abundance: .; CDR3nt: TGTGCCAGTAGCCCCGGGCAGGCCTCCTATGGCTACACCTTC; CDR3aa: CASSPGQASYGYTF
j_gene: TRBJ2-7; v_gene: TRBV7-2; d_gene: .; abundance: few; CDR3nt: TGTGCCAGCAGCTCTAACCCAGGACGGGTAAGCTCCTACGAGCAGTACTTC; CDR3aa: CASSSNPGRVSSYEQYF
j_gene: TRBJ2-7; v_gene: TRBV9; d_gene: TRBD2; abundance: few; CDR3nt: TGTGCCAGCAGCGTAGCGGGAGGGCAAAACGAGCAGTACTTC; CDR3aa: CASSVAGGQNEQYF
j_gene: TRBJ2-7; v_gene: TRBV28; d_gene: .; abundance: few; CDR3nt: TGTGCCAGCAGTTGGGCCTCCATGGATTGGGCCTACGAGCAGTACTTC; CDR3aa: CASSWASMDWAYEQYF
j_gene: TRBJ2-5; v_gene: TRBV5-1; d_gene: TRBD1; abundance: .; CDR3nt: TGCGCCAGCAGCCCCAAGGACAGGGGCGGGTTGGAGACCCAGTACTTC; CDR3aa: CASSPKDRGGLETQYF
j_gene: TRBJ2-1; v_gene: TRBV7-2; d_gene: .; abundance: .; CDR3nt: TGTGCCAGCAGCCTTAGCGTTGGAACGAACCCGTACAATGAGCAGTTCTTC; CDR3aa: CASSLSVGTNPYNEQFF
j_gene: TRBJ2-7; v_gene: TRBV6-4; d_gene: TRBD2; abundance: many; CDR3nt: TGTGCCAGCGGCCCGGGACTACCTCGCGCGGACGAGCAGTACTTC; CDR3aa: CASGPGLPRADEQYF
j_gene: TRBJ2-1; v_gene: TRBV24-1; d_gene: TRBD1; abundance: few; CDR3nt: TGTGCCACCAGTGACTCCACCCGGACAGGGGGGTACAATGAGCAGTTCTTC; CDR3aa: CATSDSTRTGGYNEQFF
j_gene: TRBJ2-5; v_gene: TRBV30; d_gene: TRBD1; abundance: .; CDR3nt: TGTGCCTGGAGAAAGGGGGCTGGGGAGACCCAGTACTTC; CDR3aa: CAWRKGAGETQYF
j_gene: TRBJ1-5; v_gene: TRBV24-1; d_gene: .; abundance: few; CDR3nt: TGTGCCACCAGTGTCGGAGAGATGGCCCAGCCCCAGCATTTT; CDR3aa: CATSVGEMAQPQHF
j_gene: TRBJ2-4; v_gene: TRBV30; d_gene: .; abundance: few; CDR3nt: TGTGCCTGGAGTGTACATTTTGGGATAGCCAAAAACATTCAGTACTTC; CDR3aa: CAWSVHFGIAKNIQYF
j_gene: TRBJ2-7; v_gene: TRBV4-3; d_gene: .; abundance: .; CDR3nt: TGCGCCAGCAGCCCCTACCACGACAGGCACAGCTCCTACGAGCAGTACTTC; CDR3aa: CASSPYHDRHSSYEQYF
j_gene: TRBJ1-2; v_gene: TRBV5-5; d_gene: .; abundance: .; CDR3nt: TGTGCCAGCAGCTTCAATTTGGCAGCGGACTATGGCTACACCTTC; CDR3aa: CASSFNLAADYGYTF
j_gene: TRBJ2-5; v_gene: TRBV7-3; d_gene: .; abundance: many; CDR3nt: TGTGCCAGCAGCTTAAACGGGCTAGCAGAGGAGACCCAGTACTTC; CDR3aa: CASSLNGLAEETQYF
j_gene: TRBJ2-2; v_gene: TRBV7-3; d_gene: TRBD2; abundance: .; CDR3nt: TGTGCCAGCAGCCAAAGGGCGGGGGAGAACACCGGGGAGCTGTTTTTT; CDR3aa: CASSQRAGENTGELFF
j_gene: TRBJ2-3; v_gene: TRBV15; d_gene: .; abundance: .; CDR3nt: TGTGCCACCAGTGGCCCCACAGATACGCAGTATTTT; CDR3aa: CATSGPTDTQYF